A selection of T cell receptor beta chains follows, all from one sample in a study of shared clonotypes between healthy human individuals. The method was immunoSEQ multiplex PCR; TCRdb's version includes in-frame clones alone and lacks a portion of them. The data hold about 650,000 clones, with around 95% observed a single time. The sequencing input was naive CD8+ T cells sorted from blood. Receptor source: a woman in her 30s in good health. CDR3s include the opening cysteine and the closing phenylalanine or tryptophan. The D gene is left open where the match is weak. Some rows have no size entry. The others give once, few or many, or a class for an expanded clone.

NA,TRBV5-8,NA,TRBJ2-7,CASSHQPGQLSSGDYEQYF,TGTGCCAGCAGTCACCAACCGGGACAACTTTCGTCAGGCGACTACGAGCAGTACTTC
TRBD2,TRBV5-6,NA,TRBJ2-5,CASSYPSGRAGETQYF,TGTGCCAGCAGCTATCCTAGCGGGAGGGCCGGAGAGACCCAGTACTTC
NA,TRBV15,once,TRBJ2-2,CATRDSNTGELFF,TGTGCCACCAGGGATTCGAACACCGGGGAGCTGTTTTTT
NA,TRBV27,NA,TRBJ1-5,CASSLSSRLSNQPQHF,TGTGCCAGCAGTTTATCGAGCAGACTTAGCAATCAGCCCCAGCATTTT
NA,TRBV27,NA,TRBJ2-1,CASSFDGVEQFF,TGTGCCAGCAGTTTTGACGGGGTAGAGCAGTTCTTC
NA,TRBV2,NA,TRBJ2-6,CASLGVSGANVLTF,TGTGCCAGCCTTGGAGTCTCTGGGGCCAACGTCCTGACTTTC
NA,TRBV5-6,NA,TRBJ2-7,CASSSTDYEQYF,TGTGCCAGCAGCTCGACAGACTACGAGCAGTACTTC
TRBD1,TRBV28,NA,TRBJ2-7,CASVGGQGTYEQYF,TGTGCCAGCGTAGGGGGACAGGGGACATACGAGCAGTACTTC
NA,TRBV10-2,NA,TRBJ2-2,CATSGSTGELFF,TGCGCCACTTCCGGGAGTACCGGGGAGCTGTTTTTT
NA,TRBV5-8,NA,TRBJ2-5,CASSSRAEVQETQYF,TGTGCCAGCAGCTCCAGGGCCGAAGTTCAAGAGACCCAGTACTTC
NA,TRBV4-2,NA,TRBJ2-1,CASSQNSRGIEQFF,TGTGCCAGCAGCCAAAATAGCAGGGGAATTGAGCAGTTCTTC
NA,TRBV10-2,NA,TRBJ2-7,CASSEGPYEQYF,TGCGCCAGCAGTGAGGGTCCCTACGAGCAGTACTTC
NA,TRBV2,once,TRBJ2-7,CASWGLTPTEQYF,TGTGCCAGCTGGGGTTTAACCCCTACAGAGCAGTACTTC
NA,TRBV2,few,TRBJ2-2,CASSEYDTGELFF,TGTGCCAGCAGTGAGTACGATACCGGGGAGCTGTTTTTT
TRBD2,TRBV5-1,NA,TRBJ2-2,CASSLTSGRAGELFF,TGCGCCAGCAGCTTGACTAGCGGGAGGGCCGGGGAGCTGTTTTTT
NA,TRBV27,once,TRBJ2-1,CASSLFPGGYNEQFF,TGTGCCAGCAGTTTATTCCCAGGTGGCTACAATGAGCAGTTCTTC
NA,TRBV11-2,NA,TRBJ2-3,CASSLAAGGLTDTQYF,TGTGCCAGCAGCTTAGCAGCCGGGGGCCTCACAGATACGCAGTATTTT
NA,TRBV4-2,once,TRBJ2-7,CASSQGYRDPEQYF,TGTGCCAGCAGCCAAGGCTATCGGGACCCCGAGCAGTACTTC
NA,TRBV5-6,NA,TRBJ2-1,CASSLGTEQFF,TGTGCCAGCAGCTTGGGTACGGAGCAGTTCTTC
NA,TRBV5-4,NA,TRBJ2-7,CASSAWDAAYEQYF,TGTGCCAGCAGCGCGTGGGACGCCGCCTACGAGCAGTACTTC
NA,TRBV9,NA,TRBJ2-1,CASSVSANNEQFF,TGTGCCAGCAGCGTTTCCGCAAACAATGAGCAGTTCTTC
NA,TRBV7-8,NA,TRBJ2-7,CASRLTSSYEQYF,TGTGCCAGCAGATTGACATCGTCCTACGAGCAGTACTTC
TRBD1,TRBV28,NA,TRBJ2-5,CASSDRDRGRETQYF,TGTGCCAGCAGTGACCGGGACAGGGGGCGGGAGACCCAGTACTTC
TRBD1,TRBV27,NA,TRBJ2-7,CASSFQGAAHEQYF,TGTGCCAGCAGTTTTCAGGGGGCAGCCCACGAGCAGTACTTC
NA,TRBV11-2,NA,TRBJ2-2,CASSPVRGPTGELFF,TGTGCCAGCAGCCCAGTGCGCGGGCCCACCGGGGAGCTGTTTTTT
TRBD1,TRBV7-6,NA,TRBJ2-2,CASSLEWTGNTGELFF,TGTGCCAGCAGCTTAGAGTGGACAGGGAACACCGGGGAGCTGTTTTTT
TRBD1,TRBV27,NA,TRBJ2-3,CAARRGPLGTDTQYF,TGTGCCGCCCGCAGGGGGCCATTGGGCACAGATACGCAGTATTTT
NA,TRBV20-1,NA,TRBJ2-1,CSARDQRWAFF,TGCAGTGCTAGAGATCAGCGGTGGGCGTTCTTC
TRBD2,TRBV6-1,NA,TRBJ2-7,CASRAGLAGGYEQYF,TGTGCCAGCAGGGCGGGACTAGCGGGAGGCTACGAGCAGTACTTC